This T cell receptor beta chain stems from a study of T cells in Graves' hyperthyroidism and ophthalmopathy. This clonotype was recorded at least ten times. Amplification yielded TCR beta CDR3 regions, with RNA transcripts as the source. First-round RT-PCR with HTBI primers amplified the TCR CDR3 region. TCRdb used MiXCR to reprocess the multiplex PCR reads, holding one entry per CDR3 protein. The table records roughly 290,000 distinct CDR3 sequences, over 15% of them present only once. V lost 6 bases, J lost 10 bases, and 19 bases lay in between. The germline V gene has CDR1 DFQATT and CDR2 SNEGSKA (reference sequence). The CDR3 is 14 amino acids.

Sequenced sample: blood. The receptor was derived from a woman aged 55-75 years with Graves' ophthalmopathy. The gene calls are TRBV20-1 and TRBJ1-6; tentative D call: TRBD1 (5 bases). As DNA, the CDR3 is TGCAGTGCACTCTTTGGGGGGTTGAGCTCACCCCTCCACTTT. Translating it yields CSALFGGLSSPLHF.